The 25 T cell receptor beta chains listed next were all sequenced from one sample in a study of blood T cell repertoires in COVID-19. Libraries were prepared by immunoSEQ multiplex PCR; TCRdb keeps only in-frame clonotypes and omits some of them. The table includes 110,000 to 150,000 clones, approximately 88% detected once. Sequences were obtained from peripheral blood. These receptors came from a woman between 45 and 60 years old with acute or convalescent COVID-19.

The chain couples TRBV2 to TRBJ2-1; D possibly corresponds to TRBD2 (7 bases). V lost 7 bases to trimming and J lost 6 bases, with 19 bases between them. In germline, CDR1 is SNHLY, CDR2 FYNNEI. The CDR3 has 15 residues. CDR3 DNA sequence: TGTGCCAGCACCTCTGGGGGCGGGGGCCCCAATGAGCAGTTCTTC. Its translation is CASTSGGGGPNEQFF.

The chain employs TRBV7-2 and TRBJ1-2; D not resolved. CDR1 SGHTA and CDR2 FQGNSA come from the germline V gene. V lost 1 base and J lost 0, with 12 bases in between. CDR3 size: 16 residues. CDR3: CASSLGVDSSNYGYTF. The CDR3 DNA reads TGTGCCAGCAGCTTAGGGGTCGACTCATCTAACTATGGCTACACCTTC.

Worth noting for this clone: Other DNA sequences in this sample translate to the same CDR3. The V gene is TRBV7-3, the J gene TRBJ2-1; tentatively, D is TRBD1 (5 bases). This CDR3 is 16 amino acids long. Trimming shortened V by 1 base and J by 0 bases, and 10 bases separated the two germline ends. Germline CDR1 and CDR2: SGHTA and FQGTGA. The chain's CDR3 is CASSLMGRSSYNEQFF. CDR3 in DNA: TGTGCCAGCAGCTTAATGGGGCGGAGCTCCTACAATGAGCAGTTCTTC.

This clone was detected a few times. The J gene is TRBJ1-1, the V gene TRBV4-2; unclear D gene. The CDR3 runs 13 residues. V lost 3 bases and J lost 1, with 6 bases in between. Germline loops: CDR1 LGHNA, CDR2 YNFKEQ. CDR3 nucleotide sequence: TGTGCCAGCAGCCAGGGAGAGAACACTGAAGCTTTCTTT. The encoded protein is CASSQGENTEAFF.

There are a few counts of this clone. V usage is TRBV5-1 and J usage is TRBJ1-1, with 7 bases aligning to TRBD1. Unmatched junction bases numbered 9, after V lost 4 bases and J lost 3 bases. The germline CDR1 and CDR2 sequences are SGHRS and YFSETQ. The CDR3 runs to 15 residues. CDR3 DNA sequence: TGCGCCAGCAGCCCAATGACAGGGACCTACACTGAAGCTTTCTTT. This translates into CASSPMTGTYTEAFF. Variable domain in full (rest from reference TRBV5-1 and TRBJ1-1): KAGVTQTPRYLIKTRGQQVTLSCSPISGHRSVSWYQQTPGQGLQFLFEYFSETQRNKGNFPGRFSGRQFSNSRSEMNVSTLELGDSALYLCASSPMTGTYTEAFFGQGTRLTVV.

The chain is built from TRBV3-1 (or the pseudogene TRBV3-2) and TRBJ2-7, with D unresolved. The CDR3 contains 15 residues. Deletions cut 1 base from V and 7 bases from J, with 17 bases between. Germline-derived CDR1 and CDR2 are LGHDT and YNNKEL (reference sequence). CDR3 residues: CASSQAQTYSQEQYF. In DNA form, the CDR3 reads TGTGCCAGCAGCCAAGCCCAGACATACTCGCAAGAGCAGTACTTC.

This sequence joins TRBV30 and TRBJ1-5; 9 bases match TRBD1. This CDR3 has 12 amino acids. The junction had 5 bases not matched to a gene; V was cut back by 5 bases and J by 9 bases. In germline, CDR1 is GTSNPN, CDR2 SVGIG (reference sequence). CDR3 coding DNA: TGTGCCTGGGGACAGGGGACGGTGCCCCAGCATTTT. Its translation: CAWGQGTVPQHF.

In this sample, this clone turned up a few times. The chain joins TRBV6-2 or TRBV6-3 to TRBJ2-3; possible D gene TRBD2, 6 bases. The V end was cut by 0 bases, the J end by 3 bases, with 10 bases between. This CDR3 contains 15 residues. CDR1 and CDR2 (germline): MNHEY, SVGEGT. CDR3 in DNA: TGTGCCAGCAGTTACTCGCGGGACGATACAGATACGCAGTATTTT. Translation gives CASSYSRDDTDTQYF.

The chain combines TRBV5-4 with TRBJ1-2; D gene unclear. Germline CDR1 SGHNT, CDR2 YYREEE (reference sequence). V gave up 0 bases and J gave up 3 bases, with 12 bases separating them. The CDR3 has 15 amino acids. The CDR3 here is CASSLVQDLHYGYTF. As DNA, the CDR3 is TGTGCCAGCAGCTTGGTCCAGGACTTACACTATGGCTACACCTTC.

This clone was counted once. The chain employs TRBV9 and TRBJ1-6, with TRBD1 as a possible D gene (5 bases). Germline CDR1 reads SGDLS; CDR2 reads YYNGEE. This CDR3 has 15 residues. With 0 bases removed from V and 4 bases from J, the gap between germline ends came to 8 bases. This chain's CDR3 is CASSVGGGYNSPLHF. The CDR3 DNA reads TGTGCCAGCAGCGTAGGGGGGGGTTATAATTCACCCCTCCACTTT.

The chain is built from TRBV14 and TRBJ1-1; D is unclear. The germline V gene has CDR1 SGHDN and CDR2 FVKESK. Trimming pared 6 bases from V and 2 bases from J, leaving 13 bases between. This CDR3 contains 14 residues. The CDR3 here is CASRRIQINTEAFF. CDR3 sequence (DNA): TGTGCCAGCAGACGTATTCAGATTAACACTGAAGCTTTCTTT.

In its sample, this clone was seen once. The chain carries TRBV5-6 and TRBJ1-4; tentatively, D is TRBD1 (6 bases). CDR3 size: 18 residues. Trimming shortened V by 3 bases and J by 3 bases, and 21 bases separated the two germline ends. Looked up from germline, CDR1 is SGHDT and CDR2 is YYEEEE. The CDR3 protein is CASSSWTGHLMSNEKLFF. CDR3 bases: TGTGCCAGCAGCTCATGGACGGGACACCTCATGTCTAATGAAAAACTGTTTTTT.

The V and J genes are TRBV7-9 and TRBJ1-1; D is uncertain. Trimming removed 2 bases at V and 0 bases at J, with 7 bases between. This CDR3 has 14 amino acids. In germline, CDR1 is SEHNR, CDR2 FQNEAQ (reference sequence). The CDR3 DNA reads TGTGCCAGCAGCTTAACGGGGATGAACACTGAAGCTTTCTTT. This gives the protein CASSLTGMNTEAFF.

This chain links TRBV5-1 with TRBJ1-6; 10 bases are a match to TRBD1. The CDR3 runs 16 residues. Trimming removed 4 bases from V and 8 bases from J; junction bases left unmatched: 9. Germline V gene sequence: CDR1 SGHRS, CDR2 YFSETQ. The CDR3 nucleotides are TGCGCCAGCAGCCTATACCGGGACAGGGGAGATTCACCCCTCCACTTT. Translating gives CASSLYRDRGDSPLHF.

CDR3 bases: TGTGCCAGCAGCCTACTCGAAGACGAGCAGTACTTC. Protein sequence: CASSLLEDEQYF. The chain joins TRBV7-9 to TRBJ2-7; D ambiguous. V dropped 5 bases and J dropped 5 bases, with 10 bases sitting between them. The CDR3 is 12 amino acids. The germline gives CDR1 SEHNR, CDR2 FQNEAQ (reference sequence).

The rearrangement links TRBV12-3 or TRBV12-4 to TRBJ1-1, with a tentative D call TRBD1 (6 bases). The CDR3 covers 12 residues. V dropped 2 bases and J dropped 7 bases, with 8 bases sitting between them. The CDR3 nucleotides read TGTGCCAGCAGTTTACCAGGGGTTGAAGCTTTCTTT. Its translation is CASSLPGVEAFF.

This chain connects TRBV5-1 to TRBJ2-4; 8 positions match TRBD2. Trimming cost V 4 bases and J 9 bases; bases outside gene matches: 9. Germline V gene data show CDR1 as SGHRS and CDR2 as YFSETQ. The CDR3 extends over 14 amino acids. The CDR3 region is CASSEGPTSAIQYF. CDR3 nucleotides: TGCGCCAGCAGCGAGGGACCGACTAGCGCCATTCAGTACTTC. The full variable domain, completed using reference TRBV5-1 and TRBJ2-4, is KAGVTQTPRYLIKTRGQQVTLSCSPISGHRSVSWYQQTPGQGLQFLFEYFSETQRNKGNFPGRFSGRQFSNSRSEMNVSTLELGDSALYLCASSEGPTSAIQYFGAGTRLSVL.

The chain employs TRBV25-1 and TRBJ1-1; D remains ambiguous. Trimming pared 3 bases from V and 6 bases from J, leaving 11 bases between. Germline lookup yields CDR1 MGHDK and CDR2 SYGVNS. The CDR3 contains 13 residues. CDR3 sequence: CASSEGLYSEAFF. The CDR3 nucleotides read TGTGCCAGCAGTGAGGGCCTTTACTCTGAAGCTTTCTTT. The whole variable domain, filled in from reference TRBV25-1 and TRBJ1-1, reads EADIYQTPRYLVIGTGKKITLECSQTMGHDKMYWYQQDPGMELHLIHYSYGVNSTEKGDLSSESTVSRIRTEHFPLTLESARPSHTSQYLCASSEGLYSEAFFGQGTRLTVV.

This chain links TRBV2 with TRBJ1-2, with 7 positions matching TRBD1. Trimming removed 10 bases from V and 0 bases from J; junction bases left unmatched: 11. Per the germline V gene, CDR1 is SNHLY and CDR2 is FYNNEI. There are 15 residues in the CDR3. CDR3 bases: TGTGCCATCGACAGGGCCGTAGTACCTAACTATGGCTACACCTTC. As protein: CAIDRAVVPNYGYTF.

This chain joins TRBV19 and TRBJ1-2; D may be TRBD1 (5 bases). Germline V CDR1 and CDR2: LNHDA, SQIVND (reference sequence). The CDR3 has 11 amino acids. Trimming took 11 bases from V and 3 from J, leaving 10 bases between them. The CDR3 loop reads CAATAHYGYTF. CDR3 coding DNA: TGTGCCGCGACAGCTCACTATGGCTACACCTTC.

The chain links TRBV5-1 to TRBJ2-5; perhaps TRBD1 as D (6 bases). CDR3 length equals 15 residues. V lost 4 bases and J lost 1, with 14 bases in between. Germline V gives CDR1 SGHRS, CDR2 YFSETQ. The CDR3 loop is CASSRGQPAQETQYF. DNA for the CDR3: TGCGCCAGCAGCCGTGGACAGCCAGCCCAAGAGACCCAGTACTTC.

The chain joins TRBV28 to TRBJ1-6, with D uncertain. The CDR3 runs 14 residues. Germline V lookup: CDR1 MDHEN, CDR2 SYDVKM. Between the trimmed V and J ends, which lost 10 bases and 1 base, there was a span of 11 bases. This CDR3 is CAIEGRSYNSPLHF. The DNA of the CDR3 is TGTGCCATAGAAGGGAGATCCTATAATTCACCCCTCCACTTT.

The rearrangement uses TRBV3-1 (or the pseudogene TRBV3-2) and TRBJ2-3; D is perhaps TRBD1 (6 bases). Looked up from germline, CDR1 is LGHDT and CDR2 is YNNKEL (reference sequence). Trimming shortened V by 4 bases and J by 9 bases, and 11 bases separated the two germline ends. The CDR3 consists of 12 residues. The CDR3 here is CASSLSRGTQYF. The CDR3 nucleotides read TGTGCCAGCAGCCTCTCTAGGGGGACGCAGTATTTT.

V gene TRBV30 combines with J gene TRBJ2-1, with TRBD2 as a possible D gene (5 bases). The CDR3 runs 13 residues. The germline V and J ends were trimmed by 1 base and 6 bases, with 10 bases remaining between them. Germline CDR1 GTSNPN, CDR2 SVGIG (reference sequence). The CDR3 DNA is TGTGCCTGGAGTGGAGGGAGTGGCAATGAGCAGTTCTTC. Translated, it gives CAWSGGSGNEQFF.

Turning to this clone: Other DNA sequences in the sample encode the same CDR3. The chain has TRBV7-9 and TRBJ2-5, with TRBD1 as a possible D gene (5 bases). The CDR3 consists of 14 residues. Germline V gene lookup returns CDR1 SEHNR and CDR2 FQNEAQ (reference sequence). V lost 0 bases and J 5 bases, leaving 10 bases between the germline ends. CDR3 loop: CASSLAGAGETQYF. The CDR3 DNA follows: TGTGCCAGCAGCTTAGCAGGGGCTGGGGAGACCCAGTACTTC. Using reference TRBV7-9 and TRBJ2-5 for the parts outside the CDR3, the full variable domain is DTGVSQNPRHKITKRGQNVTFRCDPISEHNRLYWYRQTLGQGPEFLTYFQNEAQLEKSRLLSDRFSAERPKGSFSTLEIQRTEQGDSAMYLCASSLAGAGETQYFGPGTRLLVL.